Included here is one TCR beta chain sequence, with context. What it binds is not known. The CDR3 covers 15 residues. Trimming cost V 3 bases and J 2 bases, with 10 bases left between them. From germline, CDR1 is SEHNR and CDR2 FQNEAQ (reference sequence). These data originate in a study of radiation and T cells in renal cell carcinoma. Study-level findings and limits: From baseline, blood top tumor clonotypes peaked at 2 weeks post-radiation. Pretreatment tumor biopsies were lacking, so baseline clonotypes are unknown.

Assay: immunoSEQ multiplex PCR; the TCRdb copy retains only in-frame clones and omits some. Of more than 60,000 clones listed, around four fifths are singletons. Stated time point: blood 4 weeks post-SBRT, at nephrectomy. Treatment reported: 15 Gy SBRT to primary tumor, nephrectomy 4 weeks later. Nephrectomy followed 15 Gy stereotactic body radiation by 4 weeks. The tumor was a clear cell renal cell carcinoma. The sequenced sample was blood, obtained from a patient whose treatment included radiotherapy and nephrectomy. J is TRBJ2-2 and V is TRBV7-9, with D maybe TRBD1 (5 bases). The sequence derives from a woman in her sixties or seventies with renal cell carcinoma. CDR3: CASSLETANTGELFF. CDR3 DNA: TGTGCCAGCAGCTTGGAGACAGCCAACACCGGGGAGCTGTTTTTT.